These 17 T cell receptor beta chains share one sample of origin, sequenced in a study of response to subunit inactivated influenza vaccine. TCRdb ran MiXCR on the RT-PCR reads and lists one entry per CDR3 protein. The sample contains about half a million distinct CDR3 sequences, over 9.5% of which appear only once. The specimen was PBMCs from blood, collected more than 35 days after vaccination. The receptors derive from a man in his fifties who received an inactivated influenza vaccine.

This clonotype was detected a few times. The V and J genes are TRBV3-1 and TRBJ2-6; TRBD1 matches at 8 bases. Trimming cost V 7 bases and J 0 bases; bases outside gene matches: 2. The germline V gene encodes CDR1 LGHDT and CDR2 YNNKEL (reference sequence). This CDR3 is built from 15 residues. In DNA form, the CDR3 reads TGTGCCAGCATCGACAGGGGCTCTGGGGCCAACGTCCTGACTTTC. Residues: CASIDRGSGANVLTF.

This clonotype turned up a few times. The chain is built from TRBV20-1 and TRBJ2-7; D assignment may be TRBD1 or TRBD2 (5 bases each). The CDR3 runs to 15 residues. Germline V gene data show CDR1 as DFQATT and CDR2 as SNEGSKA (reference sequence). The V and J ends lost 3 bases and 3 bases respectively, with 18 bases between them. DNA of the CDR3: TGCAGTGCTAGCCGCCGGGACCGTCTCAACTACGAGCAGTACTTC. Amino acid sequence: CSASRRDRLNYEQYF.

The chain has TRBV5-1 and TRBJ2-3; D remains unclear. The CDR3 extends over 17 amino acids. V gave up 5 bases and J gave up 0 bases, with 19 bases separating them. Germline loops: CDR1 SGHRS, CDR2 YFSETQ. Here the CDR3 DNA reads TGCGCCAGCAGTCCGTCCCCCCTTGGTCAGAGCACAGATACGCAGTATTTT. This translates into CASSPSPLGQSTDTQYF.

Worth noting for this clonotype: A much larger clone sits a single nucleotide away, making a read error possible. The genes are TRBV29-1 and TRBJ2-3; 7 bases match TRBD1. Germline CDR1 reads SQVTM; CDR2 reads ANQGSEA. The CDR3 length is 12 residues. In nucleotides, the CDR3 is TGCAGCGCATTCAGGGGGACAGATACGCAGTCTTTT. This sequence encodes CSAFRGTDTQSF.

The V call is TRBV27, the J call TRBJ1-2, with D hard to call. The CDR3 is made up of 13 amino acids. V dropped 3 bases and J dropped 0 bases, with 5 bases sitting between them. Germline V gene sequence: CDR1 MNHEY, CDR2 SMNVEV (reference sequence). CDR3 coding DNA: TGTGCCAGCAGTTTTTCAACTAACTATGGCTACACCTTC. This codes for CASSFSTNYGYTF.

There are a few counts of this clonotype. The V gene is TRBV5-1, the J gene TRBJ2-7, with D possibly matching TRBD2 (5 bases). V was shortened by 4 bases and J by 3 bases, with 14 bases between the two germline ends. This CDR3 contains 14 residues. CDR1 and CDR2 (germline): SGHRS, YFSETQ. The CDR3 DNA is TGCGCCAGCAGCCAGTCGGGATTGGACTACGAGCAGTACTTC. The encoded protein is CASSQSGLDYEQYF.

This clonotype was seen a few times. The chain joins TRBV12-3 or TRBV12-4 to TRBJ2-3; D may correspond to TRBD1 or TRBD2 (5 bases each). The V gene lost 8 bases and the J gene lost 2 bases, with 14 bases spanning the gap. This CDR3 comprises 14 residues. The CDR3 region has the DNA TGTGCCAGCGGGGGAGCCTCTTCCACAGATACGCAGTATTTT. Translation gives CASGGASSTDTQYF.

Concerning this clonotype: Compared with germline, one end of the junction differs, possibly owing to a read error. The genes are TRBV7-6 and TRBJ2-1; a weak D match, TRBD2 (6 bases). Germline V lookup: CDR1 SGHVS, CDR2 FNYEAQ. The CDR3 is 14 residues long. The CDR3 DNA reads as TGTGCCAGCAGCTCCGGGACTGGCGACAATGTGCAGTTCTTC. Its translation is CASSSGTGDNVQFF.

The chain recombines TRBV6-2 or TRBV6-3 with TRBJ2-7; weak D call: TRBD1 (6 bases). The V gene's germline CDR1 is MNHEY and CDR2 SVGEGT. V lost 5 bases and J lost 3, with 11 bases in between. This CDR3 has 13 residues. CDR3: CASSQTGRYEQYF. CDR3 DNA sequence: TGTGCCAGCAGTCAGACAGGTCGCTACGAGCAGTACTTC.

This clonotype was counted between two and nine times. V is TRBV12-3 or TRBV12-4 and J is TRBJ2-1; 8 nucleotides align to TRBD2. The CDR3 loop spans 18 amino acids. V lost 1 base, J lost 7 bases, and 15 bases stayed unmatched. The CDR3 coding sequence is TGTGCCAGCAGTTTAGGTTTAAGGTTGACTAGCGATGAGAATGAGCAGTTCTTC. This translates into CASSLGLRLTSDENEQFF.

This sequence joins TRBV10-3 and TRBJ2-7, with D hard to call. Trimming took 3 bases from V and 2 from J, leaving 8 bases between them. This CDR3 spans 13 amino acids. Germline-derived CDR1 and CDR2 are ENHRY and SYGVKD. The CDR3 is CAISDNGAYEQYF. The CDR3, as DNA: TGTGCCATCAGTGACAATGGAGCCTACGAGCAGTACTTC.

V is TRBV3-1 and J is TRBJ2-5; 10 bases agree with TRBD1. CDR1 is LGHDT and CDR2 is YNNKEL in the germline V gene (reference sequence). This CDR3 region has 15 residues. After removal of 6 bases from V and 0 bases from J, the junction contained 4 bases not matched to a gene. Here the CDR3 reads CASRKTGGHQETQYF. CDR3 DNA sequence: TGTGCCAGCAGAAAGACAGGGGGCCACCAAGAGACCCAGTACTTC.

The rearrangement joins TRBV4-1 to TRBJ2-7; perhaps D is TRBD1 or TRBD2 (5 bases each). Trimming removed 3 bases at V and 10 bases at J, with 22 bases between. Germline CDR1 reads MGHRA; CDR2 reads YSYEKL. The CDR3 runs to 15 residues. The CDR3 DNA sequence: TGCGCCAGCAGCCAGGGTCCCGGGACGCGTAGGCAACAGTACTTC. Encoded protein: CASSQGPGTRRQQYF.

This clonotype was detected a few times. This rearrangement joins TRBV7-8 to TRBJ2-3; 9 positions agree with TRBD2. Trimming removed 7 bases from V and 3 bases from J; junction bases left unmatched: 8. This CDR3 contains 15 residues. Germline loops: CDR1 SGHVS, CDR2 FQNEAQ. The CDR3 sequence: CASTPLLAGTDTQYF. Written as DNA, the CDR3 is TGTGCCAGCACCCCCCTCCTAGCGGGGACAGATACGCAGTATTTT.

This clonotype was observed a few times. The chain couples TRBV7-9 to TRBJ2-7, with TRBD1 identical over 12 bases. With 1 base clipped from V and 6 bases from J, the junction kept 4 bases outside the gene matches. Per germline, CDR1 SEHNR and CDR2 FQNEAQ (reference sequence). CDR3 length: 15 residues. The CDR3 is CASSLVGQGAREQYF. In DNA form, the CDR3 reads TGTGCCAGCAGCTTAGTGGGACAGGGGGCGCGCGAGCAGTACTTC.

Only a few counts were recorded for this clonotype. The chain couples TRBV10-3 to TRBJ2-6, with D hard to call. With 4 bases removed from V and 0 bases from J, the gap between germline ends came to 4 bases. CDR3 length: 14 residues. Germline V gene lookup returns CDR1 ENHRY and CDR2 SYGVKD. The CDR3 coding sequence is TGTGCCATCAGTGTCGACTCTGGGGCCAACGTCCTGACTTTC. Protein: CAISVDSGANVLTF.

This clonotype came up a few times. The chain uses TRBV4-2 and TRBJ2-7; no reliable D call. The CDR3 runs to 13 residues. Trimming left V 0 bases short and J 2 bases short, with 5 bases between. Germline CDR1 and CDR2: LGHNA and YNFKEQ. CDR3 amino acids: CASSQEHAYEQYF. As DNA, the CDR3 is TGTGCCAGCAGCCAAGAACACGCCTACGAGCAGTACTTC.